A single sample gave rise to the 24 T cell receptor beta chains below, sequenced in a study of T cell repertoires in cytomegalovirus infection. TCRdb re-called the reads through MiXCR, storing one row per CDR3 protein. The repertoire consists of 310,000 or so distinct CDR3 sequences, with about a quarter occurring once and the leading ten covering approximately 15%. The sample consisted of PBMCs. Every receptor here comes from a human donor in good health (CMV status not recorded). Some clones in this sample may be carry-over from other donors' samples.

This clonotype was found a few times. The genes are TRBV5-1 and TRBJ2-1, with 9 positions matching TRBD1. V dropped 7 bases and J dropped 7; count of bases not matched to a gene: 9. The CDR3 loop spans 14 amino acids. Germline V gives CDR1 SGHRS, CDR2 YFSETQ. CDR3 amino acids: CASVQGAGGNEQFF. The CDR3 bases are TGCGCCAGCGTACAGGGGGCTGGGGGTAATGAGCAGTTCTTC.

This chain uses TRBV2 with TRBJ1-4, with 8 bases that match TRBD1. This CDR3 comprises 14 residues. With 5 bases clipped from V and 6 bases from J, the junction kept 5 bases outside the gene matches. CDR1 and CDR2 (germline): SNHLY, FYNNEI. The CDR3 DNA sequence: TGTGCCAGCAGTCCCCAGGGGGCTTATGAAAAACTGTTTTTT. Its translation: CASSPQGAYEKLFF. The full variable domain, its missing parts supplied by reference TRBV2 and TRBJ1-4, is EPEVTQTPSHQVTQMGQEVILRCVPISNHLYFYWYRQILGQKVEFLVSFYNNEISEKSEIFDDQFSVERPDGSNFTLKIRSTKLEDSAMYFCASSPQGAYEKLFFGSGTQLSVL.

The J gene is TRBJ2-1, the V gene TRBV5-6, with TRBD2 matching 9 bases. Trimming took 4 bases from V and 2 from J; bases not matched to a gene: 13. CDR3 length equals 18 residues. The germline CDR1 and CDR2 sequences are SGHDT and YYEEEE. CDR3 sequence reads: CASSPQWLAGRPYNEQFF. Written as DNA, the CDR3 is TGTGCCAGCAGCCCCCAGTGGCTAGCGGGGAGACCCTACAATGAGCAGTTCTTC.

This rearrangement joins TRBV28 to TRBJ2-3; TRBD1 matches 9 bases. There are 13 residues in the CDR3. With V trimmed by 7 bases and J by 4 bases, 3 bases remained unmatched. Germline-derived CDR1 and CDR2 are MDHEN and SYDVKM. The CDR3 here is CASKGQGSDTQYF. The CDR3 coding sequence is TGTGCCAGCAAAGGACAGGGGTCAGATACGCAGTATTTT.

The V and J genes are TRBV18 and TRBJ2-1, with 10 bases that match TRBD1. Germline CDR1 KGHSH, CDR2 LQKENI. The CDR3 spans 15 residues. J gave up 6 bases and V 1 base, and 3 bases lay outside the gene matches. CDR3 amino acids: CASSPLGQGINEQFF. CDR3 bases: TGTGCCAGCTCACCACTGGGACAGGGGATCAATGAGCAGTTCTTC.

This clonotype appeared once. The CDR3 reads CSVEGGPREADTQYF. Written as DNA, the CDR3 is TGCAGCGTTGAGGGGGGACCCAGGGAGGCAGATACGCAGTATTTT. The rearrangement uses TRBV29-1 and TRBJ2-3, with TRBD2 as a possible D gene (6 bases). This CDR3 spans 15 amino acids. Germline lookup yields CDR1 SQVTM and CDR2 ANQGSEA. V was clipped by 3 bases and J by 4 bases, with 17 bases between them.

This clonotype was counted only a few times. The V and J genes are TRBV7-2 and TRBJ2-3; 7 bases map to TRBD1. The V gene's germline CDR1 is SGHTA and CDR2 FQGNSA. V lost 5 bases and J lost 4; bases outside the gene matches: 3. There are 13 residues in the CDR3. The CDR3 DNA is TGTGCCAGCAGCGTCGGACAGGCAGATACGCAGTATTTT. It is translated as CASSVGQADTQYF.

This chain joins TRBV5-8 and TRBJ1-2; no clear D gene. This CDR3 has 14 residues. V dropped 3 bases and J dropped 7 bases, with 16 bases sitting between them. Looked up from germline, CDR1 is SGHTS and CDR2 is YDEGEE. The CDR3 nucleotides read TGTGCCAGCAGCTCAGGACGGACCCTGGGTGGCTACACCTTC. Residues: CASSSGRTLGGYTF.

In regard to this clonotype: A single base separates this from a much larger clone, so it may be a read error. This sequence joins TRBV28 and TRBJ1-1; D might be TRBD1 (5 bases). The length of the CDR3 is 12 residues. Trimming removed 7 bases from V and 4 bases from J, with 10 bases in between. The V gene's germline CDR1 is MDHEN and CDR2 SYDVKM. CDR3 nucleotide sequence: TGTGCCAGCAAGGTGGGGGGCACTGAAGCTTTCTTT. Protein sequence: CASKVGGTEAFF. The full variable domain, with the rest looked up from reference TRBV28 and TRBJ1-1, is DVKVTQSSRYLVKRTGEKVFLECVQDMDHENMFWYRQDPGLGLRLIYFSYDVKMKEKGDIPEGYSVSREKKERFSLILESASTNQTSMYLCASKVGGTEAFFGQGTRLTVV.

This sequence joins TRBV12-3 or TRBV12-4 and TRBJ2-4, with D unresolved. The CDR3 contains 11 residues. With 3 bases removed from V and 4 bases from J, the gap between germline ends came to 1 base. CDR3 DNA: TGTGCCAGCAGTTTTAAAAACATTCAGTACTTC. It encodes CASSFKNIQYF.

The chain is built from TRBV29-1 and TRBJ2-5; TRBD2 matches 10 bases. The V and J ends lost 6 bases and 5 bases, in that order; junction bases with no gene match: 6. Germline CDR1 reads SQVTM; CDR2 reads ANQGSEA. The CDR3 has 13 amino acids. CDR3 in amino acids: CSVSSGSSETQYF. CDR3 nucleotide sequence: TGCAGCGTCTCTAGCGGGAGTTCCGAGACCCAGTACTTC.

About this clonotype itself: Likely a read error: the CDR3 ends without its conserved phenylalanine or tryptophan. The chain combines TRBV12-3 or TRBV12-4 with TRBJ1-5, with 8 bases aligning to TRBD1. Trimming removed 0 bases from V and 6 bases from J; junction bases left unmatched: 1. The CDR3 is 14 amino acids. The CDR3 reads CASSLARGRQPQHC. CDR3 nucleotide sequence: TGTGCCAGCAGTTTAGCCAGGGGGCGTCAGCCCCAGCATTGT.

The chain employs TRBV7-6 and TRBJ1-4, with D uncertain. The CDR3 sequence is 14 residues long. V was clipped by 2 bases and J by 5 bases, with 9 bases between them. In germline, CDR1 is SGHVS, CDR2 FNYEAQ. The CDR3 bases are TGTGCCAGCAGCTTAATGCCCAAAAATGAAAAACTGTTTTTT. Amino acid sequence: CASSLMPKNEKLFF.

This clonotype has a count of ten or more. The rearrangement uses TRBV7-9 and TRBJ2-5; the match to TRBD1 covers 12 bases. The CDR3 contains 18 residues. Germline V gene sequence: CDR1 SEHNR, CDR2 FQNEAQ (reference sequence). With V trimmed by 4 bases and J by 4 bases, 13 bases remained unmatched. This CDR3 is CASSSIARGQGAGETQYF. The CDR3 coding sequence is TGTGCCAGCAGCTCAATCGCCAGGGGACAGGGGGCGGGAGAGACCCAGTACTTC.

J is TRBJ1-1 and V is TRBV29-1; D is perhaps TRBD1 (5 bases). Trimming left V 2 bases short and J 4 bases short, with 14 bases between. Germline V CDR1 and CDR2: SQVTM, ANQGSEA. CDR3 length: 14 amino acids. The CDR3 nucleotides are TGCAGCGTTGAACCGGTCGGGGGAGGCACTGAAGCTTTCTTT. This sequence encodes CSVEPVGGGTEAFF.

The V and J genes are TRBV12-3 or TRBV12-4 and TRBJ1-4; TRBD1 aligns across 9 bases. The V gene end was trimmed by 5 bases and the J gene end by 8 bases; junction bases not matched to a gene: 6. The CDR3 is made up of 14 amino acids. The CDR3 spells CASSPNRGREKLFF. DNA for the CDR3: TGTGCCAGCAGTCCGAACAGGGGGCGGGAAAAACTGTTTTTT.

On this clonotype itself: A read error is possible here, since a much larger clone lies one base away. The chain joins TRBV7-2 to TRBJ1-1; D is unclear. CDR3 length: 14 residues. Germline-derived CDR1 and CDR2 are SGHTA and FQGNSA. CDR3 amino acids: CVSSLVLGNTEAFF. The CDR3 nucleotides read TGTGTCAGCAGCTTAGTTCTGGGGAACACTGAAGCTTTCTTT.

The genes are TRBV7-2 and TRBJ2-7; TRBD2 matches at 9 bases. The germline CDR1 and CDR2 sequences are SGHTA and FQGNSA. The CDR3 is 14 residues long. V shed 5 bases and J 9 bases; nucleotides not matched to a gene: 11. The CDR3 loop reads CASSPGLATPAQYF. The DNA of the CDR3 is TGTGCCAGCAGCCCCGGACTAGCGACCCCGGCGCAGTACTTC.

The sample holds a few counts of this clonotype. V is TRBV18 and J is TRBJ2-4, with 10 nucleotides matching TRBD1. The V and J ends lost 3 bases and 1 base, in that order; junction bases with no gene match: 6. CDR3 size: 17 residues. In germline, CDR1 is KGHSH, CDR2 LQKENI. This chain's CDR3 is CASSPLDRGLAKNIQYF. For the CDR3, the DNA is TGTGCCAGCTCACCCCTTGACAGGGGGCTTGCCAAAAACATTCAGTACTTC.

This clonotype was counted ten times or more. This chain uses TRBV7-2 with TRBJ2-5; perhaps TRBD1 as D (5 bases). Germline lookup yields CDR1 SGHTA and CDR2 FQGNSA. Trimming pared 1 base from V and 2 bases from J, leaving 14 bases between. CDR3 length: 16 amino acids. The CDR3 DNA sequence: TGTGCCAGCAGCTTAGTTGGCTCTGGGGCGCAAGAGACCCAGTACTTC. Its protein product is CASSLVGSGAQETQYF.

This clonotype was counted ten times or more. This chain joins TRBV19 and TRBJ1-5; D remains unclear. CDR3 length: 17 residues. V was pared by 6 bases and J by 1 base, with 19 bases between. CDR1 is LNHDA and CDR2 is SQIVND in the germline V gene (reference sequence). The CDR3 here is CASSRNPSGRSNQPQHF. CDR3 bases: TGTGCCAGTAGCCGTAATCCCTCGGGAAGAAGCAATCAGCCCCAGCATTTT.

This sequence joins TRBV7-6 and TRBJ2-7; D is perhaps TRBD2 (6 bases). Germline-derived CDR1 and CDR2 are SGHVS and FNYEAQ. The V and J ends lost 3 bases and 5 bases respectively, with 14 bases between them. The length of the CDR3 is 14 residues. The CDR3 spells CASSFQGGSHEQYF. The CDR3 DNA sequence: TGTGCCAGCAGCTTCCAGGGAGGCAGCCACGAGCAGTACTTC.

There are many counts of this clonotype. This sequence joins TRBV7-2 and TRBJ2-7, with 9 bases fitting TRBD1. Germline trimming cut 5 bases from V and 7 bases from J; bases unmatched to any gene: 6. The germline CDR1 and CDR2 sequences are SGHTA and FQGNSA. CDR3 length equals 13 residues. In DNA form, the CDR3 reads TGTGCCAGCAGCCCCGGACAGGGGCAGGAGCAGTACTTC. Protein product: CASSPGQGQEQYF.

J is TRBJ1-1 and V is TRBV19; 7 nucleotides align to TRBD1. Looked up from germline, CDR1 is LNHDA and CDR2 is SQIVND (reference sequence). The V and J ends lost 5 bases and 7 bases, in that order; junction bases with no gene match: 10. There are 14 residues in the CDR3. CDR3 region: CASSLPTGRGEAFF. Here the CDR3 DNA reads TGTGCCAGTAGTCTCCCGACAGGGAGGGGTGAAGCTTTCTTT.